This T cell receptor (beta chain) was recovered during a study of tissue T cells after allogeneic stem cell transplantation. CDR3 length equals 15 residues. CDR1 and CDR2 from the germline V gene are MSHET and SYDVDS. The trim removed 4 bases at V and 2 bases at J, leaving 1 base unmatched. Study-wide results and limits: The patient cohort was small and clinically heterogeneous, with limited sampling depth. Some tissue clones might be persisting host cells; their alloreactivity or antigen specificity was not determined. Tissue-detected TCR repertoire was only partly captured by blood and spleen T cells. Anatomically similar tissues had similar TCR repertoires within each patient.

This table comes from immunoSEQ multiplex PCR, and its TCRdb copy is limited to in-frame clones, with some not included. The sample holds about 16,000 clones; roughly 70% are singletons and the top ten take almost 0.95%. For this clone: What it binds is not known. Gene and germline names: mouse. The read finishes 1 residue shy of the CDR3 end, and the germline J gene is used to complete it. The same CDR3 is also encoded by other DNA sequences in this sample.

The chain carries TRBV29 and TRBJ2-2; 10 bases align to TRBD1. The specimen sequenced was spleen. The TCR sequence derives from a female BALB/c mouse in good health. Strain haplotype (MHC): H2-d. Here the CDR3 reads CASSWDRGNTGQLYF. CDR3 DNA, as far as it was read: TGTGCTAGCAGTTGGGACAGGGGTAACACCGGGCAGCTCTAC.